This note documents a single TCR beta chain sequence. In the original workflow: Amplification of reference gene primers provided the estimated nucleated cell counts. Method: immunoSEQ multiplex PCR; TCRdb's copy keeps in-frame clones and lacks some. The D gene and trimming were derived from the DNA, and the V and J assignments and clone size from that table. The sample shows some 300,000 clones, around four fifths of them seen only once. The length of the CDR3 is 17 residues. Germline assignment: CDR1 SGHVS and CDR2 FNYEAQ. J gave up 1 base and V 0 bases, and 7 bases lay outside the gene matches. This sample was taken from a study of blood T cell repertoires in COVID-19. Whole-study context: There were acute and convalescent COVID-19 samples, and they came from the United States, Italy and Spain. Sources were T cells, B-cell-depleted T cells, or PBMCs; the material itself was cDNA or gDNA.

Sequencing was carried out using peripheral blood. The clonotype comes from a woman aged 45-60 years with active or convalescent COVID-19. The chain combines TRBV7-6 with TRBJ2-3; 7 bases fit TRBD2. The CDR3 region is CASSLAMAGVGTDTQYF. DNA of the CDR3: TGTGCCAGCAGCTTAGCTATGGCGGGAGTGGGCACAGATACGCAGTATTTT.